The present T cell receptor (beta chain) was sequenced within a study of T cells in Graves' hyperthyroidism and ophthalmopathy. Study outcomes and limitations: In blood, most of the thyroid clonotypes expanded above 0.001 were also present.

Regarding this clonotype: Its specificity is unknown.

Amplification yielded TCR beta CDR3 regions, with RNA transcripts as the source. The study used the HTBI primer set for a first-round RT-PCR of the TCR CDR3. TCRdb redid the calling of the multiplex PCR reads with MiXCR, one entry per CDR3 protein. The sample yields some 350,000 distinct CDR3 sequences, 15% to 18% seen once. This CDR3 is 14 amino acids long. Germline-derived CDR1 and CDR2 are MGHRA and YSYEKL. V lost 4 bases, J lost 4 bases, and 14 bases lay in between. This chain links TRBV4-1 with TRBJ2-7; D might be TRBD1 or TRBD2, each matching 6 bases. This clonotype originated in a woman under 30 with Graves' hyperthyroidism that later progressed to Graves' ophthalmopathy. The sequenced sample was blood. CDR3 nucleotide sequence: TGCGCCAGCAGCCGCCAAAGGGGGGTTTACGAGCAGTACTTC. It is translated as CASSRQRGVYEQYF.